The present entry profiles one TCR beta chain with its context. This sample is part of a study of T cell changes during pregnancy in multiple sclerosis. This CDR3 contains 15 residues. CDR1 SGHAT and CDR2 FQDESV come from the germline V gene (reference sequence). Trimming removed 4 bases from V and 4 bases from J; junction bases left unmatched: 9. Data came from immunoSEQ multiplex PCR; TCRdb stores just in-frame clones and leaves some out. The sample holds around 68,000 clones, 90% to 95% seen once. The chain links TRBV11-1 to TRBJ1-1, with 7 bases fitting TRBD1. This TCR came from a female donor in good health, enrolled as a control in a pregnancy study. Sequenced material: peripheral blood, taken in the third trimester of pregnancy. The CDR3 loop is CASSYPGQSFTEAFF. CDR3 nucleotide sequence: TGTGCCAGCAGCTATCCGGGACAGAGTTTCACTGAAGCTTTCTTT.